This T cell receptor (beta chain) was captured by sequencing in a study of beta chain features in type 1 diabetes. Study findings and constraints: Whether TCRB rearrangement is influenced by HLA type went unresolved here. High TCR expression in some cells could lead to their over-representation in cDNA sequencing. In all four CD4+ subsets, TCRB CDR3 length was significantly, moderately reduced in type 1 diabetes. More deletions and fewer insertions at VDJ junctions were found in patients with type 1 diabetes.

Isolated RNA was reverse transcribed in full, so expressed TCRB transcripts were sequenced. Sequencing was performed with immunoSEQ multiplex PCR; in TCRdb, only in-frame clones are kept and a portion is missing. The sample comprises over 700,000 clones, about a sixth of which are singletons, and 0.023% rests with the top ten. This clone has more than one count but fewer than ten. Its antigen remains unidentified. Sequencing was performed on naive CD4+ T cells from blood. The TCR originated in a woman aged 18-35 years in good health.

Written as DNA, the CDR3 is TGTGCCAGCAGTTTACTTCTAGCGAGGCTAACGGATGAGCAGTTCTTC. It is translated as CASSLLLARLTDEQFF. The chain has TRBV28 and TRBJ2-1; possible D gene TRBD2, 6 bases. The CDR3 is 16 amino acids. Germline assignment: CDR1 MDHEN and CDR2 SYDVKM. V lost 2 bases to trimming and J lost 8 bases, with 19 bases between them.